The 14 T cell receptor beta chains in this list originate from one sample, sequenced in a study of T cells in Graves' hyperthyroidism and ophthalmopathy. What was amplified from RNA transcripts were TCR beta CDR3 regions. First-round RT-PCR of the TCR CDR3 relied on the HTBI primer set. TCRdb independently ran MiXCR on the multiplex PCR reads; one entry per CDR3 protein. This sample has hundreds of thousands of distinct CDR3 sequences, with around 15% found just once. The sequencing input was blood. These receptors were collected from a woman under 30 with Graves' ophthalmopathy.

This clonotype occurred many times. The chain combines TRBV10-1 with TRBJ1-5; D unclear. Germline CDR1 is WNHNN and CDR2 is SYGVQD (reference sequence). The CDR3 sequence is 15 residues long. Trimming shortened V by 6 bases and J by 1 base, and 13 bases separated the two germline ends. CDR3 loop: CASSPPGVSNQPQHF. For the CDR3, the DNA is TGCGCCAGCAGCCCCCCCGGGGTGAGCAATCAGCCCCAGCATTTT.

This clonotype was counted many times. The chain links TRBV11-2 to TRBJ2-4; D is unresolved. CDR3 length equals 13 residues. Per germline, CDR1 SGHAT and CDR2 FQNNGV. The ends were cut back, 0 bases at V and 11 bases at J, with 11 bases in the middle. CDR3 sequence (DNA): TGTGCCAGCAGCTTAGATAGGACGGGCGTTCAGTACTTC. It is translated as CASSLDRTGVQYF. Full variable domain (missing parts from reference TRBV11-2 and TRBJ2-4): EAGVAQSPRYKIIEKRQSVAFWCNPISGHATLYWYQQILGQGPKLLIQFQNNGVVDDSQLPKDRFSAERLKGVDSTLKIQPAKLEDSAVYLCASSLDRTGVQYFGAGTRLSVL.

In DNA form, the CDR3 reads TGTGCCAGCAGCCCCCTCACGGGAGATGGCTATGGCTACACCTTC. Amino acids: CASSPLTGDGYGYTF. This chain uses TRBV5-4 with TRBJ1-2; no clear D. The CDR3 is made up of 15 amino acids. With 4 bases removed from V and 4 bases from J, the gap between germline ends came to 17 bases. Per germline, CDR1 SGHNT and CDR2 YYREEE (reference sequence).

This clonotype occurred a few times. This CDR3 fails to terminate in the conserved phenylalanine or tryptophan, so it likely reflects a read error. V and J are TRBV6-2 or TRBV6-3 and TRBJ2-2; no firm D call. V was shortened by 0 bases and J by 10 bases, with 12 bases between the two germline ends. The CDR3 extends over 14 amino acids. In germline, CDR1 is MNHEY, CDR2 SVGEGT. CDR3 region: CASSYSSLPEELFL. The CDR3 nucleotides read TGTGCCAGCAGTTACTCGTCCCTTCCAGAGGAGCTGTTTCTT.

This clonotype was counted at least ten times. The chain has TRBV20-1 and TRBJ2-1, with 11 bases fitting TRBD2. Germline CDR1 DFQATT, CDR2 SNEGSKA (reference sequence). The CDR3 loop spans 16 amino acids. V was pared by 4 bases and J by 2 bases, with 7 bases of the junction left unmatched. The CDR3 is CSATWTSGRAYNEQFF. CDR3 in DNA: TGCAGTGCTACCTGGACTAGCGGGCGAGCCTACAATGAGCAGTTCTTC.

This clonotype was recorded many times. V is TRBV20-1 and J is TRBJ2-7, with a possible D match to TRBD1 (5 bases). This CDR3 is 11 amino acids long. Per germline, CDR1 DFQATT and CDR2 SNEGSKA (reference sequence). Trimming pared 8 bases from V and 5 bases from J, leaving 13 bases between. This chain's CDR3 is CSPVQGNEQYF. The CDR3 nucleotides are TGCAGTCCCGTCCAGGGTAACGAGCAGTACTTC.

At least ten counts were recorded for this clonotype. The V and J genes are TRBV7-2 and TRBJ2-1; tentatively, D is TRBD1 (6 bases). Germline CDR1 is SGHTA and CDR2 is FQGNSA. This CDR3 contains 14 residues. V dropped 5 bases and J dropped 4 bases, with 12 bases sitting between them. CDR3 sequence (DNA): TGTGCCAGCAGCCTCCTACAGGGTTACAATGAGCAGTTCTTC. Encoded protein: CASSLLQGYNEQFF.

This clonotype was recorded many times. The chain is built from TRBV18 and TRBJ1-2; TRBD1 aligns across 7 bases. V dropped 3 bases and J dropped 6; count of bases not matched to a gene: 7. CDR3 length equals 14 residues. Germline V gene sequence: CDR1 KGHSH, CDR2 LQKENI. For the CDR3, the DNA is TGTGCCAGCTCACCCAACAGGGGTCGGAATGGCTACACCTTC. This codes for CASSPNRGRNGYTF. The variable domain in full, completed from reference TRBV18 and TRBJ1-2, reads NAGVMQNPRHLVRRRGQEARLRCSPMKGHSHVYWYRQLPEEGLKFMVYLQKENIIDESGMPKERFSAEFPKEGPSILRIQQVVRGDSAAYFCASSPNRGRNGYTFGSGTRLTVV.

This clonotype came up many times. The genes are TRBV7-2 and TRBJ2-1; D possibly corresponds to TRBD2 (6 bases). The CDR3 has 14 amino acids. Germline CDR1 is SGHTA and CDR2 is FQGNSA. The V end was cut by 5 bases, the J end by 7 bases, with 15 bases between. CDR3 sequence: CASSPLEGPNEQFF. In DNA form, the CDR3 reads TGTGCCAGCAGCCCTTTGGAGGGCCCGAATGAGCAGTTCTTC.

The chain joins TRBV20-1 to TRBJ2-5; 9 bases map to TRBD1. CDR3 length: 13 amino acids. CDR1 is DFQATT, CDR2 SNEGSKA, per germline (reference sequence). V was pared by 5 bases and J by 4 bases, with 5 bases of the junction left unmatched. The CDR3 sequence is CSAGLDRGETQYF. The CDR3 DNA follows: TGCAGTGCTGGCCTGGACAGGGGAGAGACCCAGTACTTC.

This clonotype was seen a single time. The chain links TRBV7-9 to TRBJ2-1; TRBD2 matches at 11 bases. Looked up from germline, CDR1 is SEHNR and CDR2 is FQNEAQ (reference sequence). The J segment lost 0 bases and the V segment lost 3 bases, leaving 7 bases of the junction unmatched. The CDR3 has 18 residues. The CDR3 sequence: CASSFTSGGLYSYNEQFF. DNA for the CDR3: TGTGCCAGCAGCTTTACTAGCGGGGGACTATACTCCTACAATGAGCAGTTCTTC.

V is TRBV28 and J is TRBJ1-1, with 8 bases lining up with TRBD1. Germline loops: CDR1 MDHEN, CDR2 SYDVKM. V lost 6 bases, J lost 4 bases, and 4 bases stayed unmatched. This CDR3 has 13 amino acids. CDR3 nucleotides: TGTGCCAGCAGGCCACAGGGGGGCACTGAAGCTTTCTTT. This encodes CASRPQGGTEAFF.

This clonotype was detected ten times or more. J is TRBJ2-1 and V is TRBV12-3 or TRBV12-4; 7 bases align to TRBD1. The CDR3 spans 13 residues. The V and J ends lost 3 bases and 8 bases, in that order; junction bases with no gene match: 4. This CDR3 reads CASSLRGGDEQFF. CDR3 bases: TGTGCCAGCAGTTTGAGAGGGGGCGATGAGCAGTTCTTC.

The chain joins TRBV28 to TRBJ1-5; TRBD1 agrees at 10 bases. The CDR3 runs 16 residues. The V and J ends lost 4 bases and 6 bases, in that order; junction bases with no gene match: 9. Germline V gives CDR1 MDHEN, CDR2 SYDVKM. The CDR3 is CASSSLGTGASQPQHF. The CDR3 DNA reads TGTGCCAGCAGTTCTCTCGGGACAGGGGCTAGTCAGCCCCAGCATTTT.